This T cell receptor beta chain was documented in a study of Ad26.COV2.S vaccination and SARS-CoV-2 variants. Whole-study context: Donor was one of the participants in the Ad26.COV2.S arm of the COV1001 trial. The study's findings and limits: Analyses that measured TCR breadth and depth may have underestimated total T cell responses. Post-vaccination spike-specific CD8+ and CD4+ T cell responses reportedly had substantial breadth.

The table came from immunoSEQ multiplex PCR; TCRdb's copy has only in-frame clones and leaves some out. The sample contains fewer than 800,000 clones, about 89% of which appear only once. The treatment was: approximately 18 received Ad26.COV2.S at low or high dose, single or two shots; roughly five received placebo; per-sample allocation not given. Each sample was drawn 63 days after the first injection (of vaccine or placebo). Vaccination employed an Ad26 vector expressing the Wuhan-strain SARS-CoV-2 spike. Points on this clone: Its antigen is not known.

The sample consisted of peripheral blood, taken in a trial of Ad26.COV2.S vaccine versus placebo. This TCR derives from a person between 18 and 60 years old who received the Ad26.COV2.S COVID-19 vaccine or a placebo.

The CDR3 bases are TGCGCCAGCAGCCCCCGGGGCTCCTACAATGAGCAGTTCTTC. It specifies CASSPRGSYNEQFF. The chain has TRBV4-3 and TRBJ2-1; TRBD2 is a possible D gene (5 bases). The CDR3 length is 14 residues. Germline V gene sequence: CDR1 LGHNA, CDR2 YSLEER. V gave up 4 bases and J gave up 0 bases, with 7 bases separating them.